The 10 T cell receptor beta chains below come from one sample, sequenced in a study of blood T cell repertoires in COVID-19 (TCRdb year 2020). Libraries were made using the immunoSEQ multiplex PCR assay. TCRdb retrieved this table from immuneACCESS and kept in-frame rearrangements only. Not all clones are present; in checked studies, unresolved V genes account for under half, and no reason is known for the remainder. The sample data list about 68,000 clones, and roughly 90% of these were observed just once. The ten largest account for more than 8% of the sample. Material for sequencing was peripheral blood. The receptors derive from a man aged 25 to 40 with acute or convalescent COVID-19.

Concerning this clone: Compared with germline, one end of the junction differs, possibly owing to a read error. This chain uses TRBV7-7 with TRBJ1-1; no reliable D call. CDR1 SSHAT and CDR2 FNYEAQ come from the germline V gene (reference sequence). The CDR3 totals 13 residues. In nucleotides, the CDR3 is TGTGCTAGCAGCTTAAAAGCGAACACTGAAGCTTTCTTT. This codes for CASSLKANTEAFF.

The genes are TRBV6-1 and TRBJ1-1; D perhaps matches TRBD1 (5 bases). The CDR3 runs 16 residues. CDR1 is MNHNS, CDR2 SASEGT, per germline. The germline V and J ends were trimmed by 3 bases and 7 bases, with 21 bases remaining between them. CDR3 sequence reads: CASSELGGRFSSEAFF. CDR3 sequence (DNA): TGTGCCAGCAGTGAGTTGGGGGGGAGATTTTCAAGTGAAGCTTTCTTT.

The chain has TRBV5-1 and TRBJ1-1; no definite D call. The CDR3 contains 14 residues. The germline V and J ends were trimmed by 5 bases and 1 base, with 12 bases remaining between them. Per the germline V gene, CDR1 is SGHRS and CDR2 is YFSETQ. As DNA, the CDR3 is TGCGCCAGCAGTCTTGCGGGCTGGAACACTGAAGCTTTCTTT. This encodes CASSLAGWNTEAFF.

V gene TRBV5-8 combines with J gene TRBJ1-4; 7 bases fit TRBD1. Germline assignment: CDR1 SGHTS and CDR2 YDEGEE. This CDR3 spans 16 amino acids. V gave up 3 bases and J gave up 0 bases; unmatched junction bases: 5. Here the CDR3 reads CASSSVGTATNEKLFF. In nucleotides, the CDR3 is TGTGCCAGCAGCTCGGTCGGGACAGCAACTAATGAAAAACTGTTTTTT. The complete variable domain, with remaining parts taken from reference TRBV5-8 and TRBJ1-4, reads EAGVTQSPTHLIKTRGQQATLRCSPISGHTSVYWYQQALGLGLQFLLWYDEGEERNRGNFPPRFSGRQFPNYSSELNVNALELEDSALYLCASSSVGTATNEKLFFGSGTQLSVL.

This chain uses TRBV10-2 with TRBJ2-3; 14 nucleotides line up with TRBD2. This CDR3 region has 15 residues. Germline loops: CDR1 WSHSY, CDR2 SAAADI. The trim removed 6 bases at V and 5 bases at J, leaving 4 bases unmatched. The CDR3 protein is CASRGTSGSGDTQYF. The CDR3 bases are TGCGCCAGCAGGGGGACTAGCGGGAGTGGAGATACGCAGTATTTT.

The chain uses TRBV7-2 and TRBJ2-7; D remains unclear. The germline gives CDR1 SGHTA, CDR2 FQGNSA. The CDR3 is 14 residues long. The V end lost 4 bases, the J end lost 0 bases, and 10 bases lay between the germline ends. The CDR3 loop is CASSSWPDSYEQYF. The CDR3, as DNA: TGTGCCAGCAGCTCTTGGCCCGACTCCTACGAGCAGTACTTC.

The rearrangement uses TRBV6-5 and TRBJ1-2; D is perhaps TRBD1 (5 bases). This CDR3 region has 15 residues. V was shortened by 2 bases and J by 3 bases, with 13 bases between the two germline ends. CDR1 and CDR2 (germline): MNHEY, SVGAGI. The CDR3 is CASSYTTASYYGYTF. CDR3 nucleotides: TGTGCCAGCAGTTACACGACAGCAAGCTACTATGGCTACACCTTC.

The J gene is TRBJ2-6, the V gene TRBV23-1; D might be TRBD2 (5 bases). TRBV23-1 is flagged as an ORF with uncertain function. This CDR3 has 14 amino acids. Between the trimmed V and J ends, which lost 4 bases and 3 bases, there was a span of 7 bases. The CDR3 sequence: CASSRGYGANVLTF. For the CDR3, the DNA is TGCGCCAGCAGTCGAGGGTATGGGGCCAACGTCCTGACTTTC.

The V call is TRBV6-4, the J call TRBJ1-6, with 7 bases fitting TRBD1. This CDR3 spans 13 amino acids. The junction had 5 bases not matched to a gene; V was cut back by 8 bases and J by 7 bases. Germline V gene data show CDR1 as MRHNA and CDR2 as SNTAGT. This CDR3 reads CASLTGVNSPLHF. DNA of the CDR3: TGTGCCAGCTTAACAGGGGTCAATTCACCCCTCCACTTT.

V gene TRBV5-4 combines with J gene TRBJ2-7, with 8 bases lining up with TRBD1. Germline CDR1 SGHNT, CDR2 YYREEE (reference sequence). V lost 4 bases, J lost 3 bases, and 9 bases stayed unmatched. The CDR3 covers 15 residues. CDR3 sequence (DNA): TGTGCCAGCAGCCCGGAGGGACAGGTCCTCTACGAGCAGTACTTC. This gives the protein CASSPEGQVLYEQYF.